Each of the 24 T cell receptor beta chains below was sequenced from the same sample in a study of molecular identifiers for immune sequencing clone quantification. One entry per CDR3 protein, called by TCRdb with MiXCR from the PCR reads. The sample carries 60,000 to 70,000 distinct CDR3 sequences, around a sixth recorded once. The sample comprised naive CD8+ T cells from blood, with Jurkat cell RNA spiked in. Subset meaning: FACS-sorted CD8+CD4-CCR7+CD45RA+ naive T cells. These receptors all come from a human donor in good health. Some libraries in this study had Jurkat cell RNA spiked in.

In regard to this clonotype: A read error may be the cause here, since a much bigger clone is one base away. The V gene is TRBV14, the J gene TRBJ2-5; TRBD1 might be the D (6 bases). Between the trimmed V and J ends, which lost 2 bases and 3 bases, there was a span of 10 bases. This CDR3 has 14 amino acids. Germline assignment: CDR1 SGHDN and CDR2 FVKESK. CDR3 DNA: TGTGCCAGCAGCCAACTCAGGACAGAAGAGACCCAGTACTTC. Protein sequence: CASSQLRTEETQYF. Looking up the rest from reference TRBV14 and TRBJ2-5 gives the full variable domain: EAGVTQFPSHSVIEKGQTVTLRCDPISGHDNLYWYRRVMGKEIKFLLHFVKESKQDESGMPNNRFLAERTGGTYSTLKVQPAELEDSGVYFCASSQLRTEETQYFGPGTRLLVL.

The chain carries TRBV20-1 and TRBJ2-7; D gene ambiguous. The CDR3 length is 15 residues. Trimming removed 0 bases from V and 3 bases from J, with 15 bases in between. The germline V gene has CDR1 DFQATT and CDR2 SNEGSKA (reference sequence). CDR3 region: CSAREIESPIYEQYF. DNA of the CDR3: TGCAGTGCTAGAGAGATCGAGTCCCCAATCTACGAGCAGTACTTC.

As concerns this clonotype: Sequence at one end of the junction differs from germline and may be a read error. The chain uses TRBV7-6 and TRBJ2-1; 11 bases map to TRBD2. Germline V gene sequence: CDR1 SGHVS, CDR2 FNYEAQ. The CDR3 has 19 residues. CDR3 region: CTSSRTTYPTSGENNEQFF. CDR3 nucleotide sequence: TGTACCAGCAGCCGGACCACTTACCCGACTAGCGGGGAAAACAATGAGCAGTTCTTC.

The table lists this clonotype with many counts. DNA of the CDR3: TGTGCCACCAGCAGAGGGAGGAGAGCGAACGAGCAGTTCTTC. It is translated as CATSRGRRANEQFF. This sequence joins TRBV15 and TRBJ2-1; possibly TRBD2 for D (5 bases). V was cut by 1 base and J by 10 bases, with 14 bases left in between. CDR1 is LNHNV, CDR2 YYDKDF, per germline (reference sequence). This CDR3 comprises 14 residues.

This clonotype has at least ten counts. The chain recombines TRBV5-1 with TRBJ2-1; tentatively, D is TRBD2 (6 bases). V dropped 1 base and J dropped 7 bases, with 18 bases sitting between them. The CDR3 has 16 residues. Germline lookup yields CDR1 SGHRS and CDR2 YFSETQ. The CDR3 here is CASSLLWREGRNEQFF. The CDR3 nucleotides are TGCGCCAGCAGCTTGTTATGGCGGGAAGGCAGGAATGAGCAGTTCTTC.

The genes are TRBV9 and TRBJ2-2; D is uncertain. With 4 bases removed from V and 5 bases from J, the gap between germline ends came to 6 bases. Germline assignment: CDR1 SGDLS and CDR2 YYNGEE. The CDR3 totals 12 residues. This CDR3 reads CASSPMTGELFF. For the CDR3, the DNA is TGTGCCAGCAGCCCCATGACCGGGGAGCTGTTTTTT.

At least ten counts were recorded for this clonotype. The rearrangement uses TRBV28 and TRBJ1-5; no firm D call. This CDR3 comprises 17 residues. V gave up 10 bases and J gave up 0 bases, with 22 bases separating them. Germline V gene sequence: CDR1 MDHEN, CDR2 SYDVKM. The CDR3 DNA sequence: TGTGCCACCTCCCTCCCGGGCGGGCCCTATAGCAATCAGCCCCAGCATTTT. Translating it yields CATSLPGGPYSNQPQHF.

At least ten counts were recorded for this clonotype. The rearrangement uses TRBV4-1 and TRBJ2-1; the match to TRBD2 covers 9 bases. There are 17 residues in the CDR3. CDR1 and CDR2 (germline): MGHRA, YSYEKL. V was pared by 0 bases and J by 5 bases, with 8 bases of the junction left unmatched. The CDR3 sequence: CASSQDASGVRDNEQFF. DNA for the CDR3: TGCGCCAGCAGCCAAGATGCTAGCGGGGTACGAGACAATGAGCAGTTCTTC.

This clonotype has ten or more counts. The CDR3 reads CSVGGQDYGYTF. CDR3 sequence (DNA): TGCAGCGTGGGAGGACAGGACTATGGCTACACCTTC. The chain combines TRBV29-1 with TRBJ1-2; 7 nucleotides align to TRBD1. From germline, CDR1 is SQVTM and CDR2 ANQGSEA. V lost 6 bases to trimming and J lost 3 bases; unmatched junction nucleotides: 4. The CDR3 runs to 12 residues.

The chain links TRBV30 to TRBJ1-2, with a tentative D call TRBD1 (5 bases). CDR1 and CDR2 from the germline V gene are GTSNPN and SVGIG (reference sequence). V was cut by 4 bases and J by 9 bases, with 21 bases left in between. This CDR3 region has 14 residues. The CDR3 DNA reads as TGTGCCTGGAAGGGGTCCGTCGGCCCCTCTAGCTACACCTTC. This gives the protein CAWKGSVGPSSYTF.

Only a few counts were recorded for this clonotype. The chain uses TRBV19 and TRBJ2-1; D is undetermined. The V gene lost 3 bases and the J gene lost 6 bases, with 18 bases spanning the gap. The CDR3 consists of 16 residues. Germline-derived CDR1 and CDR2 are LNHDA and SQIVND (reference sequence). The CDR3: CASSMSESSSFNEQFF. The CDR3 DNA follows: TGTGCCAGTAGTATGTCGGAGTCGTCTAGTTTCAATGAGCAGTTCTTC.

This clonotype was seen at least ten times. The chain has TRBV13 and TRBJ2-1; the D gene is possibly TRBD2 (7 bases). CDR1 and CDR2 (germline): PRHDT, FYEKMQ (reference sequence). Trimming removed 0 bases at V and 3 bases at J, with 15 bases between. The CDR3 is made up of 17 amino acids. CDR3 in amino acids: CASSLGPGGGNYNEQFF. The CDR3 DNA reads TGTGCCAGCAGCTTAGGCCCTGGCGGGGGCAACTACAATGAGCAGTTCTTC. Filled out from reference TRBV13 and TRBJ2-1, the complete variable domain reads AAGVIQSPRHLIKEKRETATLKCYPIPRHDTVYWYQQGPGQDPQFLISFYEKMQSDKGSIPDRFSAQQFSDYHSELNMSSLELGDSALYFCASSLGPGGGNYNEQFFGPGTRLTVL.

Many counts were recorded for this clonotype. This rearrangement joins TRBV7-6 to TRBJ2-3; the D gene is possibly TRBD1 (5 bases). Deletions cut 3 bases from V and 0 bases from J, with 10 bases between. The germline CDR1 and CDR2 sequences are SGHVS and FNYEAQ. The CDR3 is 15 amino acids. The CDR3 nucleotides read TGTGCCAGCAGCTTGGCAGGGTTAAGCACAGATACGCAGTATTTT. Protein sequence: CASSLAGLSTDTQYF.

This clonotype was counted a few times. The chain uses TRBV7-9 and TRBJ1-1; no reliable D call. V was cut by 7 bases and J by 2 bases, with 14 bases left in between. Germline V CDR1 and CDR2: SEHNR, FQNEAQ (reference sequence). This CDR3 is built from 14 residues. The CDR3 loop is CASTSEQRNTEAFF. In DNA, the CDR3 is TGTGCCAGCACCTCGGAACAAAGAAACACTGAAGCTTTCTTT.

V and J are TRBV11-2 and TRBJ2-1; D call uncertain. Germline V gene data show CDR1 as SGHAT and CDR2 as FQNNGV. The CDR3 runs 14 residues. V was clipped by 1 base and J by 5 bases, with 9 bases between them. The DNA for the CDR3 is TGTGCCAGCAGCTTAGGTAGGTCCAACAATGAGCAGTTCTTC. Protein product: CASSLGRSNNEQFF.

This clonotype was observed at least ten times. The chain carries TRBV28 and TRBJ1-1, with D unresolved. V lost 6 bases and J 1 base, leaving 9 bases between the germline ends. Germline lookup yields CDR1 MDHEN and CDR2 SYDVKM. This CDR3 region has 13 residues. CDR3 bases: TGTGCCAGCAGCCGACGACAGAACACTGAAGCTTTCTTT. It yields the protein CASSRRQNTEAFF. Together with reference TRBV28 and TRBJ1-1, the CDR3 gives the full variable domain: DVKVTQSSRYLVKRTGEKVFLECVQDMDHENMFWYRQDPGLGLRLIYFSYDVKMKEKGDIPEGYSVSREKKERFSLILESASTNQTSMYLCASSRRQNTEAFFGQGTRLTVV.

This clonotype was recorded many times. The rearrangement links TRBV6-5 to TRBJ1-1; 7 nucleotides align to TRBD1. The CDR3 consists of 15 residues. Germline V gene lookup returns CDR1 MNHEY and CDR2 SVGAGI. Unmatched junction bases numbered 2, after V lost 0 bases and J lost 1 base. The CDR3 nucleotides read TGTGCCAGCAGTTACTCGTACAGGGGGAACACTGAAGCTTTCTTT. Residues: CASSYSYRGNTEAFF.

The sample holds many counts of this clonotype. This chain joins TRBV29-1 and TRBJ2-7; D gene uncertain. V lost 0 bases and J lost 2, with 14 bases in between. The CDR3 sequence is 15 residues long. Germline-derived CDR1 and CDR2 are SQVTM and ANQGSEA. The DNA of the CDR3 is TGCAGCGTTGAAGACGGGCAGGAGTACCCCTACGAGCAGTACTTC. Encoded protein: CSVEDGQEYPYEQYF.

This clonotype was found many times. The chain is built from TRBV4-2 and TRBJ2-2, with D possibly being TRBD1 (5 bases). Trimming stripped 0 bases from V and 7 bases from J, with 12 bases between. Per the germline V gene, CDR1 is LGHNA and CDR2 is YNFKEQ. The CDR3 is 15 amino acids. In nucleotides, the CDR3 is TGTGCCAGCAGCCAAGAACAGGCTATTGGCGGGGAGCTGTTTTTT. Protein product: CASSQEQAIGGELFF.

This clonotype was observed a few times. The V and J genes are TRBV12-3 or TRBV12-4 and TRBJ1-1; a weak D match, TRBD1 (5 bases). Deletions cut 3 bases from V and 9 bases from J, with 14 bases between. The CDR3 runs to 13 residues. The CDR3 nucleotides read TGTGCCAGCAGTTTTGATGTAAGGGGAAAAGCTTTCTTT. Translated, it gives CASSFDVRGKAFF.

This clonotype was seen a few times. This chain links TRBV19 with TRBJ2-7, with D possibly being TRBD1 or TRBD2 (5 bases each). V was trimmed by 5 bases and J by 7 bases, leaving 18 bases between them. Germline V gene lookup returns CDR1 LNHDA and CDR2 SQIVND (reference sequence). There are 14 residues in the CDR3. Here the CDR3 DNA reads TGTGCCAGTAGTGCAGGCAAAGGGACGGGAGAGCAGTACTTC. Protein sequence: CASSAGKGTGEQYF.

This clonotype was seen repeatedly, ten times or more. The chain employs TRBV29-1 and TRBJ2-3, with 8 positions matching TRBD2. The J segment lost 2 bases and the V segment lost 4 bases, leaving 5 bases of the junction unmatched. CDR3 size: 14 residues. Germline CDR1 SQVTM, CDR2 ANQGSEA. Here the CDR3 reads CSVGGGRPTDTQYF. Written as DNA, the CDR3 is TGCAGCGTTGGCGGCGGGAGGCCCACAGATACGCAGTATTTT.

Worth noting for this clonotype: At one of its ends the junction is not consistent with the germline gene, which may arise from a read error. The chain couples TRBV5-6 to TRBJ2-1; a weak D match, TRBD1 (5 bases). Germline V gene lookup returns CDR1 SGHDT and CDR2 YYEEEE. There are 16 residues in the CDR3. The CDR3 here is CASSLVIADTYNGQFF. In DNA, the CDR3 is TGTGCCAGCAGCTTGGTAATCGCGGACACCTACAATGGGCAGTTCTTC.

Comment on this clonotype: With a much larger clone just one base away, this may be a read error. The chain is built from TRBV5-1 and TRBJ2-7; possible D gene TRBD1, 6 bases. V was clipped by 0 bases and J by 5 bases, with 12 bases between them. This CDR3 spans 14 amino acids. Per germline, CDR1 SGHRS and CDR2 YFSETQ. CDR3 nucleotide sequence: TGCGCCAGCAGCTTGGGGCAGGGGCTCCACGAGCAGTACTTC. Translation gives CASSLGQGLHEQYF.